The 14 T cell receptor beta chains presented below share a single source sample, sequenced in a study of blood T cell repertoires in COVID-19. Sequencing used immunoSEQ multiplex PCR; TCRdb keeps in-frame clones, though not all of them. The data show approximately 120,000 clones, with around 80% seen just once and roughly 17% held by the top ten. Input material: peripheral blood. These receptor sequences come from a man aged 30-40 years with COVID-19, enrolled during active disease.

This chain uses TRBV6-1 with TRBJ1-5; D gene unclear. The ends were cut back, 3 bases at V and 3 bases at J, with 6 bases in the middle. CDR1 and CDR2 from the germline V gene are MNHNS and SASEGT. This CDR3 region has 13 residues. CDR3 loop: CASSERVNQPQHF. The CDR3 DNA is TGTGCCAGCAGTGAGCGGGTCAATCAGCCCCAGCATTTT.

This clone was detected once. The V call is TRBV7-2, the J call TRBJ1-1, with D perhaps TRBD1 (5 bases). CDR1 SGHTA and CDR2 FQGNSA come from the germline V gene. Trimming removed 4 bases at V and 1 base at J, with 10 bases between. This CDR3 is 14 amino acids long. The CDR3 coding sequence is TGTGCCAGCAGCTCCCCGGGGGGGAACACTGAAGCTTTCTTT. Translating gives CASSSPGGNTEAFF. The full variable domain, its missing parts supplied by reference TRBV7-2 and TRBJ1-1, is GAGVSQSPSNKVTEKGKDVELRCDPISGHTALYWYRQSLGQGLEFLIYFQGNSAPDKSGLPSDRFSAERTGGSVSTLTIQRTQQEDSAVYLCASSSPGGNTEAFFGQGTRLTVV.

The gene calls are TRBV5-6 and TRBJ2-6; the match to TRBD1 covers 8 bases. CDR1 is SGHDT and CDR2 is YYEEEE in the germline V gene. V was clipped by 5 bases and J by 1 base; unmatched bases: 8. The CDR3 has 17 amino acids. The CDR3 here is CASRDREYKSGANVLTF. The CDR3, as DNA: TGTGCCAGCAGGGACAGGGAGTATAAGTCTGGGGCCAACGTCCTGACTTTC. Looking up the rest from reference TRBV5-6 and TRBJ2-6 gives the full variable domain: DAGVTQSPTHLIKTRGQQVTLRCSPKSGHDTVSWYQQALGQGPQFIFQYYEEEERQRGNFPDRFSGHQFPNYSSELNVNALLLGDSALYLCASRDREYKSGANVLTFGAGSRLTVL.

The chain couples TRBV29-1 to TRBJ2-1; 8 bases are shared with TRBD1. The CDR3 loop spans 14 amino acids. The germline gives CDR1 SQVTM, CDR2 ANQGSEA. With 6 bases clipped from V and 2 bases from J, the junction kept 6 bases outside the gene matches. The CDR3 is CSVGDRSTYNEQFF. For the CDR3, the DNA is TGCAGCGTCGGGGACAGGTCCACCTACAATGAGCAGTTCTTC.

As for this clone: A far larger clone is one nucleotide away, so this likely arose from a read error. The chain uses TRBV6-6 and TRBJ1-2; 7 nucleotides line up with TRBD1. V was clipped by 6 bases and J by 4 bases; unmatched bases: 5. Germline CDR1 and CDR2: MNHNY and SVGAGI (reference sequence). The CDR3 consists of 13 residues. The CDR3 DNA reads as TGTGCCAGCAGCCCGGGACAGTTCTATGGCTACACCTTC. It codes for CASSPGQFYGYTF.

This chain connects TRBV30 to TRBJ1-2, with a weak D call TRBD1 (6 bases). The germline gives CDR1 GTSNPN, CDR2 SVGIG (reference sequence). The CDR3 has 13 residues. V was trimmed by 1 base and J by 4 bases, leaving 10 bases between them. The CDR3 sequence: CAWSDGQFYGYTF. In nucleotides, the CDR3 is TGTGCCTGGAGTGATGGACAGTTCTATGGCTACACCTTC.

V usage is TRBV11-3 and J usage is TRBJ1-2, with TRBD1 matching 9 bases. CDR1 SGHNT and CDR2 YENEEA come from the germline V gene. The CDR3 spans 13 residues. Trimming removed 3 bases from V and 8 bases from J; junction bases left unmatched: 4. CDR3 nucleotides: TGTGCCAGCAGCTTCATGGACAGGGGCGGCTACACCTTC. This gives the protein CASSFMDRGGYTF.

The rearrangement links TRBV25-1 to TRBJ1-1, with a weak D call TRBD1 (6 bases). Trimming removed 2 bases from V and 0 bases from J, with 19 bases in between. This CDR3 region has 18 residues. CDR1 is MGHDK, CDR2 SYGVNS, per germline. The chain's CDR3 is CASSEQGGRDTLNTEAFF. The CDR3, as DNA: TGTGCCAGCAGTGAACAAGGGGGTAGGGACACGCTGAACACTGAAGCTTTCTTT. Drawing the rest from reference TRBV25-1 and TRBJ1-1, the complete variable domain is EADIYQTPRYLVIGTGKKITLECSQTMGHDKMYWYQQDPGMELHLIHYSYGVNSTEKGDLSSESTVSRIRTEHFPLTLESARPSHTSQYLCASSEQGGRDTLNTEAFFGQGTRLTVV.

The chain employs TRBV9 and TRBJ2-5; D ambiguous. Germline loops: CDR1 SGDLS, CDR2 YYNGEE. The V gene lost 2 bases and the J gene lost 3 bases, with 5 bases spanning the gap. The CDR3 is 12 amino acids. The CDR3 DNA is TGTGCCAGCAGCGTCTCCGAAGAGACCCAGTACTTC. This translates into CASSVSEETQYF.

The chain couples TRBV11-2 to TRBJ1-6; possible D gene TRBD1, 5 bases. The germline gives CDR1 SGHAT, CDR2 FQNNGV. The CDR3 has 15 amino acids. V lost 1 base to trimming and J lost 7 bases, with 11 bases between them. The CDR3 sequence is CASSLVVAGNSPLHF. The CDR3 DNA sequence: TGTGCCAGCAGCTTAGTCGTGGCAGGGAATTCACCCCTCCACTTT.

The rearrangement joins TRBV27 to TRBJ2-7; the D is unclear. V lost 4 bases, J lost 4 bases, and 11 bases lay in between. This CDR3 spans 13 amino acids. The germline gives CDR1 MNHEY, CDR2 SMNVEV (reference sequence). CDR3 bases: TGTGCCAGCAGTTCTGTGGGCTCGTACGAGCAGTACTTC. Its protein product is CASSSVGSYEQYF.

The chain employs TRBV11-2 and TRBJ1-1; D is uncertain. Germline V gene lookup returns CDR1 SGHAT and CDR2 FQNNGV. The CDR3 extends over 15 amino acids. The V end was cut by 3 bases, the J end by 3 bases, with 14 bases between. CDR3 DNA sequence: TGTGCCAGCAGCTTCTTCGTCGGGGTGGACACTGAAGCTTTCTTT. Translating gives CASSFFVGVDTEAFF.

This clone turned up a few times. The chain recombines TRBV5-8 with TRBJ2-2; TRBD2 is a possible D gene (5 bases). V lost 6 bases to trimming and J lost 2 bases, with 20 bases between them. Per germline, CDR1 SGHTS and CDR2 YDEGEE. The CDR3 sequence is 17 residues long. The CDR3 here is CASTSWAGYRNTGELFF. CDR3 DNA: TGTGCCAGCACCTCGTGGGCGGGCTACCGAAACACCGGGGAGCTGTTTTTT. Full variable domain (outside the CDR3, taken from reference TRBV5-8 and TRBJ2-2): EAGVTQSPTHLIKTRGQQATLRCSPISGHTSVYWYQQALGLGLQFLLWYDEGEERNRGNFPPRFSGRQFPNYSSELNVNALELEDSALYLCASTSWAGYRNTGELFFGEGSRLTVL.

The genes are TRBV5-5 and TRBJ2-3; maybe TRBD1 (6 bases). Trimming pared 2 bases from V and 2 bases from J, leaving 12 bases between. CDR1 and CDR2 (germline): SGHKS, YYEKEE (reference sequence). The CDR3 loop spans 15 amino acids. The CDR3 DNA sequence: TGTGCCAGCAGCTTAAGCCCAGGGGACACAGATACGCAGTATTTT. Translation gives CASSLSPGDTDTQYF.